This passage covers 22 T cell receptor beta chains from one sample sequenced in a study of technical replicates of blood from several donors. Sequencing was performed with immunoSEQ multiplex PCR; in TCRdb, only in-frame clones are kept and a portion is missing. The table lists about 80,000 clones, around 94% of them singletons. Sequencing used T cells isolated from PBMCs. These receptors all stem from a human donor in good health.

J is TRBJ2-3 and V is TRBV4-2; unclear D gene. From germline, CDR1 is LGHNA and CDR2 YNFKEQ. Trimming took 0 bases from V and 5 from J, leaving 3 bases between them. This CDR3 has 12 amino acids. CDR3 nucleotides: TGTGCCAGCAGCCAAGATCTAGATACGCAGTATTTT. Translating it yields CASSQDLDTQYF.

The chain employs TRBV29-1 and TRBJ2-7; 8 bases map to TRBD1. The germline V gene has CDR1 SQVTM and CDR2 ANQGSEA. The CDR3 runs 14 residues. J gave up 3 bases and V 2 bases, and 6 bases lay outside the gene matches. The CDR3 coding sequence is TGCAGCGTTGAATCTAGTGACAGGGGCTACGAGCAGTACTTC. Its protein product is CSVESSDRGYEQYF.

The chain is built from TRBV7-9 and TRBJ2-7, with D hard to call. CDR1 is SEHNR and CDR2 is FQNEAQ in the germline V gene (reference sequence). Trimming removed 8 bases from V and 0 bases from J, with 11 bases in between. This CDR3 is built from 13 residues. CDR3: CASVHSSSYEQYF. The CDR3 DNA reads as TGTGCCAGCGTGCACAGTAGCTCCTACGAGCAGTACTTC.

The V and J genes are TRBV7-9 and TRBJ1-1; TRBD1 matches 7 bases. The CDR3 length is 14 residues. Germline V CDR1 and CDR2: SEHNR, FQNEAQ (reference sequence). With V trimmed by 5 bases and J by 0 bases, 3 bases remained unmatched. The chain's CDR3 is CASSAGQLNTEAFF. In DNA form, the CDR3 reads TGTGCCAGCAGCGCGGGACAGCTGAACACTGAAGCTTTCTTT.

The chain recombines TRBV25-1 with TRBJ2-1; D is uncertain. This CDR3 region has 11 residues. CDR1 and CDR2 (germline): MGHDK, SYGVNS. V dropped 3 bases and J dropped 10 bases, with 7 bases sitting between them. CDR3 bases: TGTGCCAGCAGTGATCTGAGCGAGCAGTTCTTC. This sequence encodes CASSDLSEQFF.

The rearrangement links TRBV9 to TRBJ2-5; 7 nucleotides line up with TRBD1. This CDR3 contains 15 residues. The germline V gene has CDR1 SGDLS and CDR2 YYNGEE. V was pared by 0 bases and J by 3 bases, with 5 bases of the junction left unmatched. CDR3 region: CASSVVVGGEETQYF. The CDR3 nucleotides are TGTGCCAGCAGCGTAGTGGTAGGGGGCGAAGAGACCCAGTACTTC.

The chain combines TRBV9 with TRBJ2-2; D is possibly TRBD1 (6 bases). CDR1 and CDR2 from the germline V gene are SGDLS and YYNGEE. V was clipped by 3 bases and J by 7 bases, with 16 bases between them. This CDR3 comprises 15 residues. This CDR3 reads CASSETGIANGELFF. Written as DNA, the CDR3 is TGTGCCAGCAGCGAGACAGGTATAGCTAACGGGGAGCTGTTTTTT.

The chain uses TRBV19 and TRBJ2-7; TRBD1 matches at 9 bases. Losses at the gene ends were 5 bases for V and 5 bases for J; bases not matched to a gene: 10. Germline assignment: CDR1 LNHDA and CDR2 SQIVND (reference sequence). This CDR3 region has 15 residues. CDR3 in amino acids: CASSPSGQGFHEQYF. Written as DNA, the CDR3 is TGTGCCAGTAGTCCCTCGGGACAGGGTTTCCACGAGCAGTACTTC. Looking up the rest from reference TRBV19 and TRBJ2-7 gives the full variable domain: DGGITQSPKYLFRKEGQNVTLSCEQNLNHDAMYWYRQDPGQGLRLIYYSQIVNDFQKGDIAEGYSVSREKKESFPLTVTSAQKNPTAFYLCASSPSGQGFHEQYFGPGTRLTVT.

J is TRBJ2-7 and V is TRBV21-1; the table's TRBD2 call for D was not verified on the DNA. TRBV21-1 is assigned pseudogene status. The CDR3 spans 12 residues. CDR3 sequence (DNA): TGTGCCAGCAGTAAACAGCGTTACGAGCAGTACTTC. Translating it yields CASSKQRYEQYF.

V gene TRBV7-2 combines with J gene TRBJ2-1; 10 bases are shared with TRBD2. There are 15 residues in the CDR3. Trimming at V came to 3 bases and at J to 3 bases, leaving 2 bases not matched to a gene. CDR1 SGHTA and CDR2 FQGNSA come from the germline V gene. CDR3 residues: CASSFTSGNYNEQFF. CDR3 nucleotides: TGTGCCAGCAGCTTTACTAGCGGGAACTACAATGAGCAGTTCTTC.

The rearrangement joins TRBV12-5 to TRBJ1-5; D is unresolved. The length of the CDR3 is 14 residues. Trimming took 6 bases from V and 3 from J, leaving 12 bases between them. CDR1 and CDR2 (germline): LGHNT, FRNRAP. DNA of the CDR3: TGTGCTAGTGGAGGCGGGCAGAACAATCAGCCCCAGCATTTT. Protein sequence: CASGGGQNNQPQHF.

V usage is TRBV6-6 and J usage is TRBJ2-5; TRBD2 matches 10 bases. CDR1 is MNHNY and CDR2 is SVGAGI in the germline V gene (reference sequence). Trimming at V came to 1 base and at J to 4 bases, leaving 6 bases not matched to a gene. This CDR3 contains 16 residues. This chain's CDR3 is CASSYWSSGSGETQYF. Here the CDR3 DNA reads TGTGCCAGCAGTTACTGGTCTAGCGGGAGCGGAGAGACCCAGTACTTC.

The chain couples TRBV10-1 to TRBJ1-2, with D perhaps matching TRBD1 (5 bases). V gave up 0 bases and J gave up 7 bases, with 12 bases separating them. The CDR3 contains 14 residues. Germline CDR1 and CDR2: WNHNN and SYGVQD (reference sequence). CDR3 loop: CASSESSREGGYTF. The CDR3 coding sequence is TGCGCCAGCAGTGAGTCGAGCAGGGAAGGTGGCTACACCTTC.

The chain couples TRBV13 to TRBJ1-5; 9 bases are shared with TRBD1. CDR3 length: 14 residues. J lost 5 bases, V lost 5 bases, and 4 bases had no gene match. Germline CDR1 PRHDT, CDR2 FYEKMQ (reference sequence). CDR3 in amino acids: CASSRDRVDQPQHF. In DNA form, the CDR3 reads TGTGCCAGCAGCAGGGACAGGGTCGATCAGCCCCAGCATTTT.

The rearrangement links TRBV29-1 to TRBJ1-1; D gene uncertain. CDR1 SQVTM and CDR2 ANQGSEA come from the germline V gene. V was cut by 4 bases and J by 3 bases, with 15 bases left in between. This CDR3 spans 14 amino acids. CDR3 DNA sequence: TGCAGCGTTGGGGAGAAAGGTCTGGACACTGAAGCTTTCTTT. It codes for CSVGEKGLDTEAFF.

The genes are TRBV7-8 and TRBJ1-2; TRBD1 aligns across 7 bases. The germline gives CDR1 SGHVS, CDR2 FQNEAQ. The CDR3 spans 12 residues. J gave up 8 bases and V 5 bases, and 5 bases lay outside the gene matches. CDR3 in amino acids: CASSKGGDGYTF. The CDR3 DNA reads as TGTGCCAGCAGCAAAGGGGGCGACGGCTACACCTTC.

This sequence joins TRBV6-1 and TRBJ1-2, with D possibly TRBD1 on 5 matching bases. CDR1 is MNHNS, CDR2 SASEGT, per germline. V shed 5 bases and J shed 7 bases, with 17 bases lying between them. The CDR3 is 14 residues long. The CDR3, as DNA: TGTGCCAGCAGTCCTGGGGGGGATGCGACTGGCTACACCTTC. This gives the protein CASSPGGDATGYTF.

V and J are TRBV28 and TRBJ1-3; a possible D gene is TRBD1 (5 bases). This CDR3 contains 14 residues. V was shortened by 8 bases and J by 3 bases, with 14 bases between the two germline ends. CDR1 MDHEN and CDR2 SYDVKM come from the germline V gene. The CDR3 nucleotides read TGTGCCAGCGGGTTCGGGGGAAGTGGAAACACCATATATTTT. Its translation: CASGFGGSGNTIYF.

This clone was found once. This chain connects TRBV11-3 to TRBJ1-1; tentative D call: TRBD1 (6 bases). The CDR3 extends over 15 amino acids. V shed 3 bases and J shed 0 bases, with 11 bases lying between them. Looked up from germline, CDR1 is SGHNT and CDR2 is YENEEA. CDR3 DNA: TGTGCCAGCAGCTTGGAGGGGGGGATGAACACTGAAGCTTTCTTT. This encodes CASSLEGGMNTEAFF.

The V call is TRBV29-1, the J call TRBJ1-3, with a tentative D call TRBD1 (5 bases). The CDR3 sequence is 17 residues long. Germline V lookup: CDR1 SQVTM, CDR2 ANQGSEA. The V end lost 5 bases, the J end lost 3 bases, and 23 bases lay between the germline ends. As DNA, the CDR3 is TGCAGCGTTTGGCTTGCCGGGACTGACGTTTTTGGAAACACCATATATTTT. It translates to CSVWLAGTDVFGNTIYF. The whole variable domain, remainder taken from reference TRBV29-1 and TRBJ1-3, is SAVISQKPSRDICQRGTSLTIQCQVDSQVTMMFWYRQQPGQSLTLIATANQGSEATYESGFVIDKFPISRPNLTFSTLTVSNMSPEDSSIYLCSVWLAGTDVFGNTIYFGEGSWLTVV.

The rearrangement links TRBV27 to TRBJ2-7, with TRBD1 matching 7 bases. V lost 4 bases, J lost 3 bases, and 18 bases stayed unmatched. CDR3 length: 18 residues. CDR1 is MNHEY, CDR2 SMNVEV, per germline (reference sequence). The CDR3 DNA reads TGTGCCAGCAGTTCCCCTTCCTCGGCCAGCCGGGACAGCTACGAGCAGTACTTC. It is translated as CASSSPSSASRDSYEQYF.

This clone was observed once. At one end, the junction sequence differs from germline, possibly due to a read error. CDR3: CASSLGGQGDLVGF. CDR3 in DNA: TGCGCCAGCAGCTTGGGTGGACAAGGGGATTTAGTAGGCTTT. This sequence joins TRBV5-1 and TRBJ1-1; perhaps TRBD1 as D (5 bases). CDR1 is SGHRS, CDR2 YFSETQ, per germline. The length of the CDR3 is 14 residues. The variable domain in full, completed from reference TRBV5-1 and TRBJ1-1, reads KAGVTQTPRYLIKTRGQQVTLSCSPISGHRSVSWYQQTPGQGLQFLFEYFSETQRNKGNFPGRFSGRQFSNSRSEMNVSTLELGDSALYLCASSLGGQGDLVGFGQGTRLTVV.